These 23 T cell receptor beta chains originate from one sample sequenced in a study of T cell responses to AZD1222 COVID-19 vaccine. Generated by immunoSEQ multiplex PCR, the TCRdb table keeps only in-frame clones and is missing some. The sample has approximately 140,000 clones; approximately 92% are singletons. The sequencing here drew on peripheral blood, taken 28 days after the second AZD1222 dose. All receptors derive from an adult who received the AZD1222 COVID-19 vaccine.

Concerning this clone: Other DNA sequences in the same sample also yield this CDR3. The chain employs TRBV30 and TRBJ1-2; no reliable D call. CDR3 size: 13 residues. Trimming removed 0 bases from V and 2 bases from J, with 7 bases in between. Germline-derived CDR1 and CDR2 are GTSNPN and SVGIG (reference sequence). The CDR3 reads CAWSVLGNYGYTF. The CDR3 nucleotides read TGTGCCTGGAGTGTACTGGGGAACTATGGCTACACCTTC.

The table lists this clone with a count of one. The rearrangement uses TRBV27 and TRBJ1-1; D gene uncertain. The V end lost 3 bases, the J end lost 7 bases, and 12 bases lay between the germline ends. Germline V gene lookup returns CDR1 MNHEY and CDR2 SMNVEV (reference sequence). The length of the CDR3 is 13 residues. The CDR3 DNA sequence: TGTGCCAGCAGTTTGTCTGTCCGGAATGAAGCTTTCTTT. It is translated as CASSLSVRNEAFF.

The chain couples TRBV18 to TRBJ2-1; 12 bases map to TRBD2. Germline V gene sequence: CDR1 KGHSH, CDR2 LQKENI. The CDR3 covers 20 residues. The J segment lost 12 bases and the V segment lost 0 bases, leaving 21 bases of the junction unmatched. The CDR3 here is CASSPPSLAGGAGERIRQFF. CDR3 DNA sequence: TGTGCCAGCTCACCACCGTCACTAGCGGGAGGTGCGGGGGAGCGAATCCGGCAGTTCTTC.

This chain uses TRBV9 with TRBJ2-7, with 8 positions matching TRBD2. V gave up 0 bases and J gave up 3 bases; unmatched junction bases: 2. Germline V gives CDR1 SGDLS, CDR2 YYNGEE. There are 14 residues in the CDR3. The CDR3 bases are TGTGCCAGCAGCGTAGAGAGCGGGAGCTACGAGCAGTACTTC. Protein: CASSVESGSYEQYF. The full variable domain, rest sourced from reference TRBV9 and TRBJ2-7, is DSGVTQTPKHLITATGQRVTLRCSPRSGDLSVYWYQQSLDQGLQFLIQYYNGEERAKGNILERFSAQQFPDLHSELNLSSLELGDSALYFCASSVESGSYEQYFGPGTRLTVT.

The chain is built from TRBV5-1 and TRBJ2-1; D perhaps matches TRBD2 (5 bases). V was trimmed by 2 bases and J by 4 bases, leaving 16 bases between them. The CDR3 runs to 16 residues. Looked up from germline, CDR1 is SGHRS and CDR2 is YFSETQ. The CDR3 DNA reads TGCGCCAGCAGCTTATCGCGGGCTATTCGGTACAATGAGCAGTTCTTC. It codes for CASSLSRAIRYNEQFF.

This chain connects TRBV6-1 to TRBJ1-5; D gene uncertain. Trimming removed 2 bases from V and 10 bases from J, with 9 bases in between. The germline gives CDR1 MNHNS, CDR2 SASEGT. The CDR3 is 12 amino acids. The CDR3 spells CASSERGLPQHF. The CDR3 DNA reads as TGTGCCAGCAGTGAACGCGGGTTACCCCAGCATTTT.

The V gene is TRBV27, the J gene TRBJ2-1; D remains ambiguous. The CDR3 length is 14 residues. Trimming pared 5 bases from V and 0 bases from J, leaving 8 bases between. Germline V gene lookup returns CDR1 MNHEY and CDR2 SMNVEV (reference sequence). The CDR3 DNA reads TGTGCCAGCAGTGACCACAGCTCCTACAATGAGCAGTTCTTC. It specifies CASSDHSSYNEQFF.

The chain employs TRBV7-6 and TRBJ2-3; perhaps TRBD2 as D (6 bases). Germline V gene lookup returns CDR1 SGHVS and CDR2 FNYEAQ. V lost 1 base and J lost 2, with 10 bases in between. The CDR3 totals 15 residues. CDR3 in DNA: TGTGCCAGCAGCTTAGGTGCGGGGACCACAGATACGCAGTATTTT. It is translated as CASSLGAGTTDTQYF.

The rearrangement links TRBV2 to TRBJ2-1; 8 nucleotides match TRBD2. The CDR3 runs 15 residues. Per the germline V gene, CDR1 is SNHLY and CDR2 is FYNNEI. The J segment lost 7 bases and the V segment lost 2 bases, leaving 7 bases of the junction unmatched. The CDR3 nucleotides read TGTGCCAGCAGTGAATTAGAAGCGGGAGTTAATGAGCAGTTCTTC. Its protein is CASSELEAGVNEQFF.

The chain carries TRBV19 and TRBJ1-1, with 8 bases that match TRBD1. V dropped 5 bases and J dropped 0; count of bases not matched to a gene: 8. The CDR3 sequence is 16 residues long. Germline-derived CDR1 and CDR2 are LNHDA and SQIVND (reference sequence). CDR3 sequence reads: CASSSGTGLLNTEAFF. For the CDR3, the DNA is TGTGCCAGTAGTTCCGGGACAGGCCTTCTGAACACTGAAGCTTTCTTT.

The rearrangement links TRBV27 to TRBJ1-1, with D possibly matching TRBD1 (5 bases). V lost 8 bases and J 4 bases, leaving 17 bases between the germline ends. The CDR3 contains 14 residues. The V gene's germline CDR1 is MNHEY and CDR2 SMNVEV (reference sequence). CDR3 in amino acids: CASHTRGGTTEAFF. DNA of the CDR3: TGTGCCAGCCACACCCGCGGGGGAACCACTGAAGCTTTCTTT.

The chain uses TRBV2 and TRBJ2-1, with D possibly TRBD1 on 5 matching bases. The CDR3 runs 16 residues. Trimming left V 1 base short and J 9 bases short, with 19 bases between. Per germline, CDR1 SNHLY and CDR2 FYNNEI. The CDR3 here is CASSEEGFGRVGEQFF. CDR3 DNA sequence: TGTGCCAGCAGTGAAGAGGGTTTTGGCAGGGTAGGTGAGCAGTTCTTC.

V usage is TRBV11-2 and J usage is TRBJ2-7; D may be TRBD1 (5 bases). The V and J ends lost 3 bases and 9 bases respectively, with 15 bases between them. The CDR3 consists of 13 residues. Germline assignment: CDR1 SGHAT and CDR2 FQNNGV. CDR3 region: CASSFRAGFGQYF. CDR3 DNA sequence: TGTGCCAGCAGCTTCCGGGCAGGGTTCGGGCAGTACTTC.

This clone is a singleton in its sample. The rearrangement joins TRBV29-1 to TRBJ2-1; 8 bases match TRBD2. V shed 2 bases and J 9 bases; nucleotides not matched to a gene: 9. Germline values: CDR1 SQVTM, CDR2 ANQGSEA. This CDR3 comprises 14 residues. In DNA, the CDR3 is TGCAGCGTTGAAACGAGCGGGAGACTTAGTGAGCAGTTCTTC. Residues: CSVETSGRLSEQFF.

The chain joins TRBV3-1 (or the pseudogene TRBV3-2) to TRBJ1-1; TRBD1 is a possible D gene (6 bases). The germline CDR1 and CDR2 sequences are LGHDT and YNNKEL (reference sequence). V was clipped by 4 bases and J by 0 bases, with 18 bases between them. The CDR3 contains 17 residues. CDR3 loop: CASSPTGPSLMNTEAFF. The CDR3 DNA reads as TGTGCCAGCAGCCCGACAGGTCCCTCGCTTATGAACACTGAAGCTTTCTTT.

This clone showed up just once. This chain links TRBV7-8 with TRBJ1-1; D gene ambiguous. Germline CDR1 SGHVS, CDR2 FQNEAQ. Trimming removed 4 bases at V and 3 bases at J, with 15 bases between. The CDR3 is made up of 15 amino acids. For the CDR3, the DNA is TGTGCCAGCAGCTCGACGGGAATCGATCACACTGAAGCTTTCTTT. The encoded protein is CASSSTGIDHTEAFF. The full variable domain, with the rest looked up from reference TRBV7-8 and TRBJ1-1, is GAGVSQSPRYKVAKRGQDVALRCDPISGHVSLFWYQQALGQGPEFLTYFQNEAQLDKSGLPSDRFFAERPEGSVSTLKIQRTQQEDSAVYLCASSSTGIDHTEAFFGQGTRLTVV.

This chain connects TRBV10-3 to TRBJ1-2; D is perhaps TRBD1 (6 bases). The CDR3 loop spans 14 amino acids. The germline CDR1 and CDR2 sequences are ENHRY and SYGVKD. The germline V and J ends were trimmed by 0 bases and 4 bases, with 9 bases remaining between them. The CDR3 is CAISESGAAYGYTF. In DNA, the CDR3 is TGTGCCATCAGTGAGTCGGGGGCGGCCTATGGCTACACCTTC.

CDR3 in amino acids: CASSFGTGRQFF. CDR3 DNA: TGTGCCAGCAGTTTCGGGACAGGCCGGCAGTTCTTC. The chain combines TRBV27 with TRBJ2-1, with 8 nucleotides matching TRBD1. The germline CDR1 and CDR2 sequences are MNHEY and SMNVEV (reference sequence). V lost 3 bases and J lost 12; bases outside the gene matches: 4. This CDR3 spans 12 amino acids.

Here the CDR3 reads CASSLRVWGTEAFF. CDR3 DNA sequence: TGTGCCAGCAGTTTGAGGGTATGGGGCACTGAAGCTTTCTTT. The chain combines TRBV28 with TRBJ1-1; D is ambiguous. This CDR3 has 14 residues. Germline V CDR1 and CDR2: MDHEN, SYDVKM. V lost 3 bases and J lost 4, with 12 bases in between. Full variable domain (remainder filled in from reference TRBV28 and TRBJ1-1): DVKVTQSSRYLVKRTGEKVFLECVQDMDHENMFWYRQDPGLGLRLIYFSYDVKMKEKGDIPEGYSVSREKKERFSLILESASTNQTSMYLCASSLRVWGTEAFFGQGTRLTVV.

The genes are TRBV12-5 and TRBJ1-1, with TRBD1 identical over 9 bases. Per germline, CDR1 LGHNT and CDR2 FRNRAP. CDR3 length equals 16 residues. V lost 4 bases, J lost 1 base, and 7 bases stayed unmatched. The CDR3 loop reads CASGSGTGSRNTEAFF. For the CDR3, the DNA is TGTGCTAGTGGTTCCGGGACAGGGAGCCGGAACACTGAAGCTTTCTTT.

V usage is TRBV29-1 and J usage is TRBJ1-2, with D possibly being TRBD1 (5 bases). The CDR3 runs 14 residues. CDR1 SQVTM and CDR2 ANQGSEA come from the germline V gene. V lost 8 bases to trimming and J lost 2 bases, with 18 bases between them. The CDR3 here is CSSSPREGNYGYTF. The CDR3, as DNA: TGCAGCTCATCACCCAGGGAGGGGAACTATGGCTACACCTTC.

The J gene is TRBJ1-1, the V gene TRBV6-4; D not resolved. CDR1 is MRHNA and CDR2 is SNTAGT in the germline V gene. The CDR3 is 14 residues long. V was clipped by 1 base and J by 5 bases, with 11 bases between them. CDR3 sequence reads: CASSDWGRTTEAFF. The CDR3 bases are TGTGCCAGCAGTGACTGGGGAAGAACGACTGAAGCTTTCTTT.

V usage is TRBV10-3 and J usage is TRBJ2-7, with D perhaps TRBD1 or TRBD2 (6 bases each). Trimming left V 4 bases short and J 4 bases short, with 17 bases between. Germline lookup yields CDR1 ENHRY and CDR2 SYGVKD. The CDR3 length is 15 residues. CDR3 DNA: TGTGCCATCAGTGGGATCCGGGGGCAGGGGTACGAGCAGTACTTC. It specifies CAISGIRGQGYEQYF.